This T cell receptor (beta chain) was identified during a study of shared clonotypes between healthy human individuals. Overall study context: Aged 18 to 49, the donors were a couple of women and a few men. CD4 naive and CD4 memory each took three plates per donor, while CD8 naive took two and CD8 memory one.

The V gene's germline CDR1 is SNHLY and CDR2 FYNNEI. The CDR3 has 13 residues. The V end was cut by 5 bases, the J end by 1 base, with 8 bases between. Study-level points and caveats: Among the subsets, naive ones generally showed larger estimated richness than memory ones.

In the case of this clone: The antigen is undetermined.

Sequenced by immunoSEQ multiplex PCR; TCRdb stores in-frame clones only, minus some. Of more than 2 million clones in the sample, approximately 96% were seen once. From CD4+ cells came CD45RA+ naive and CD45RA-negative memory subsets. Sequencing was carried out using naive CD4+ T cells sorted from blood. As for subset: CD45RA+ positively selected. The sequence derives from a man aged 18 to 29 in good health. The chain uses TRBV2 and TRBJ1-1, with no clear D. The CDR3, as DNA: TGTGCCAGCAGTTTCGACCCGAACACTGAAGCTTTCTTT. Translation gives CASSFDPNTEAFF.